Sequencing of this T cell receptor beta chain was carried out in a study of sequential checkpoint blockade in melanoma. Study at large: Randomization was 1:1 between first-line nivolumab→ipilimumab and ipilimumab→nivolumab. After both sequences, patients received maintenance nivolumab.

V dropped 2 bases and J dropped 8; count of bases not matched to a gene: 6. The CDR3 spans 15 residues. Germline CDR1 SGHNT, CDR2 YYREEE (reference sequence). Method: immunoSEQ multiplex PCR; TCRdb's copy keeps in-frame clones and lacks some. The sample holds over 8,000 clones; about 75% are singletons and the top ten take around 10%. The sample's treatment: randomized to nivolumab then ipilimumab (arm A) or the reverse (arm B). Live CD3+CD8+ CD19− CD56− cells were sorted from PBMCs. The source material was CD8+ T cells sorted from blood (inferred from file names), sampled from a patient given nivolumab and ipilimumab in sequence. V usage is TRBV5-4 and J usage is TRBJ2-1, with 11 bases that match TRBD2. The clonotype was recovered from a human donor with melanoma. The CDR3 spells CASSFGLAGGYEQFF. For the CDR3, the DNA is TGTGCCAGCAGCTTTGGGCTAGCGGGAGGTTATGAGCAGTTCTTC.